The entry below gives a single T cell receptor beta chain sequence along with its context. Its antigen is unidentified. Germline V CDR1 and CDR2: LNHDA, SQIVND (reference sequence). The length of the CDR3 is 15 residues. Trimming at V came to 6 bases and at J to 5 bases, leaving 3 bases not matched to a gene. ViraFEST expansion of antigen-specific CD4+ T cells with viral peptide pools preceded sequencing. An approximately ten-day culture period preceded the isolation of CD4+ T cells. Vaccination of participants consisted of two doses of either the BNT162b2 or mRNA-1273 vaccine. PBMC cultures contained two million cells per well, approximately 10 IU/ml IL-2 and approximately 9.4 ug/ml peptides. Replacing half the medium with IL-2 medium was done on days 3 and 7. Generated by immunoSEQ multiplex PCR, the TCRdb table keeps only in-frame clones and is missing some. The sample holds 20,000 to 25,000 clones; 75% to 85% are singletons and the top ten take roughly 6%.

The record originates from a study of vaccination effects on CD4 cells after COVID-19. About the research overall: Following the second dose by a median of 72 days, the post-vaccine samples were obtained.

Sequencing was performed on CD4+ T cells from PBMCs cultured with SARS-CoV-2 spike peptides, taken after COVID-19 vaccination. The chain employs TRBV19 and TRBJ2-2; 13 nucleotides align to TRBD2. This receptor was taken from a human donor who received a COVID-19 vaccine. Some clones in this sample may be carry-over from other donors' samples. The CDR3 spells CASRTSGGTTGELFF. As DNA, the CDR3 is TGTGCCAGTAGGACTAGCGGGGGGACTACCGGGGAGCTGTTTTTT.